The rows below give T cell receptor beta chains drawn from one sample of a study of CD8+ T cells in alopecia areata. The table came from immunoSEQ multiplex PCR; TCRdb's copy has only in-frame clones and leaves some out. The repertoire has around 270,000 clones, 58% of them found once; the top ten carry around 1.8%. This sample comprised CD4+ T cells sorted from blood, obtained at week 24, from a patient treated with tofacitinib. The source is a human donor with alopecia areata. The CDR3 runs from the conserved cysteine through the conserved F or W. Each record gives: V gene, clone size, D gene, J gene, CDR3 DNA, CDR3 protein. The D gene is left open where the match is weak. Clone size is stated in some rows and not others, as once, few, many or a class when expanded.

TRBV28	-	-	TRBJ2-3	TGTGCCAGCAGTTTGACAGGGAGGAAAGATACGCAGTATTTT	CASSLTGRKDTQYF
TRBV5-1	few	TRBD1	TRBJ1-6	TGCGCCAGCAGCGAATGGGGACAGGGGACTTCACCCCTCCACTTT	CASSEWGQGTSPLHF
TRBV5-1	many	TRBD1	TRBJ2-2	TGCGCCAGCAGCTTGTCCGTCGGGACAGACTTCACCGGGGAGCTGTTTTTT	CASSLSVGTDFTGELFF
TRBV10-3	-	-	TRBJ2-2	TGTGCCATCAGTGAGTTTGGAGCGAACACCGGGGAGCTGTTTTTT	CAISEFGANTGELFF
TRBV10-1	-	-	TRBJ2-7	TGCGCCAACGGGACCCTATCGTCGAGGGGACCGTACGAGCAGTACTTC	CANGTLSSRGPYEQYF
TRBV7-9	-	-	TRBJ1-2	TGTGCCAGCAGCTTCACCACCTATGGCTACACCTTC	CASSFTTYGYTF
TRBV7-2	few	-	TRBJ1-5	TGTGCCAGCAGCACTGGGGACTTGTCGAGCCAGCCCCAGCATTTT	CASSTGDLSSQPQHF
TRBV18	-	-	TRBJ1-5	TGTGCCAGCTCCGATTCGGGACGGAATCAGCCCCAGCATTTT	CASSDSGRNQPQHF
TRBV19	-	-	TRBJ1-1	TGTGCCAGTAGTAGCCGGGGCGACTACACTGAAGCTTTCTTT	CASSSRGDYTEAFF
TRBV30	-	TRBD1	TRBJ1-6	TGTGCCTGGAGTGAGCCGGGACAGCGGTATTCACCCCTCCACTTT	CAWSEPGQRYSPLHF
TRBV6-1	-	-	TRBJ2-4	TGTGCCAGCAGTTCCAAAGGGCAGTACTTC	CASSSKGQYF
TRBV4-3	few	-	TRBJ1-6	TGCGCCAGCAGCCGCGCCCAACACCGGGGCAGACCCAATAGCTCCTATAATTCACCCCTCCACTTT	CASSRAQHRGRPNSSYNSPLHF
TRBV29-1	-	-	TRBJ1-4	TGCAGCGTTCTTACACAACAGGGAGAAAAACTGTTTTTT	CSVLTQQGEKLFF
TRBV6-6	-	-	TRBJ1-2	TGTGCCAGCGGAGATGGGTTCTCCTATGGCTACACCTTC	CASGDGFSYGYTF
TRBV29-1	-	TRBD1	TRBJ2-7	TGCAGCGTTGAAAAACAGGGGGCCTACGAGCAGTACTTC	CSVEKQGAYEQYF
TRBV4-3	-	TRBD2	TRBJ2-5	TGCGCCAGCAGCCAAGTCCCACGGGGGGGCGGGGAGACCCAGTACTTC	CASSQVPRGGGETQYF
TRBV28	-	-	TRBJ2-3	TGTGCCAGCAGTTTAGTGAACACAGATACGCAGTATTTT	CASSLVNTDTQYF
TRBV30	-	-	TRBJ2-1	TGTGCCTGGAGTCTCGGTGGGGCCTACAATGAGCAGTTCTTC	CAWSLGGAYNEQFF
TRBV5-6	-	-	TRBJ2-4	TGTGCCAGCAGCCCCAGCGGGTTAGCCAAAAACATTCAGTACTTC	CASSPSGLAKNIQYF
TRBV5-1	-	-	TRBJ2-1	TGCGCCAGCAGCTCTAGGACAGCCACCGGTGAGCAGTTCTTC	CASSSRTATGEQFF
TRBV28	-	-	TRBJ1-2	TGTGCCAGCAGTTCGCGCTATGGCTACACCTTC	CASSSRYGYTF
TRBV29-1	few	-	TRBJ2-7	TGCAGCGCCCGAAGAGGGGATAAGGGCTACGAGCAGTACTTC	CSARRGDKGYEQYF
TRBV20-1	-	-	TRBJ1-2	TGCAGTGCGGCCCTTAACGCTGGCTACACCTTC	CSAALNAGYTF
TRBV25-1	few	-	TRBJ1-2	TGTGCCAGCACGGATGGGGGGTTTAACTATGGCTACACCTTC	CASTDGGFNYGYTF
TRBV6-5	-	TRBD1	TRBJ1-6	TGTGCCACCCGCCGCGACAGGGGAAATTCACCCCTCCACTTT	CATRRDRGNSPLHF
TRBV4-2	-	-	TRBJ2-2	TGTGCCAGCAGCTCCACCGGGGAGCTGTTTTTT	CASSSTGELFF
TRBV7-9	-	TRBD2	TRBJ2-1	TGTGCCAGCAGCTCCCTGCGGAGCGGGGTCTACAATGAGCAGTTCTTC	CASSSLRSGVYNEQFF
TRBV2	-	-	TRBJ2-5	TGTGCCAGCAGCTTTGACGGGCCCTCGGGGGAGACCCAGTACTTC	CASSFDGPSGETQYF
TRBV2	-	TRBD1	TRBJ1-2	TGTGCCAGCAGCCCGACAGGGCTCTCTGGCTACACCTTC	CASSPTGLSGYTF
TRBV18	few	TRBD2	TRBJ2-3	TGTGCCAGCTCACCATCGGGGGGAACCGCAGATACGCAGTATTTT	CASSPSGGTADTQYF
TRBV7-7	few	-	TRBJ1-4	TGTGCTAGCAGCTTAGGCCCCGTGGGGGAAAAACTGTTTTTT	CASSLGPVGEKLFF
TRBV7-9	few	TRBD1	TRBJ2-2	TGTGCCAGCAGCTTGGGACAGGCGAACACCGGGGAGCTGTTTTTT	CASSLGQANTGELFF
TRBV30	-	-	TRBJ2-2	TGTGCCTGGAGTGTAGCCGGGGAGCTGTTTTTT	CAWSVAGELFF
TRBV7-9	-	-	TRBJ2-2	TGTGCCAGCCCAGGGGTCTGGAACACCGGGGAGCTGTTTTTT	CASPGVWNTGELFF
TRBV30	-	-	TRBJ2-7	TGTGCCTGGAGTGGCCCCATTGGAGAGCAGTACTTC	CAWSGPIGEQYF
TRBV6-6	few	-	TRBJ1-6	TGTGCCAGCAGTTCGGGGGTCGGGTCACCCCTCCACTTT	CASSSGVGSPLHF
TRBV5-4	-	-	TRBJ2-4	TGTGCCAGCAGCCTGGGACCCAACATTCAGTACTTC	CASSLGPNIQYF
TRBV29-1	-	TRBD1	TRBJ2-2	TGCAGCTCACGTCAGGGGGCGAACACCGGGGAGCTGTTTTTT	CSSRQGANTGELFF
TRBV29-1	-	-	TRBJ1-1	TGCAGCGTTGTAATCAGGGGTCGGTACACTGAAGCTTTCTTT	CSVVIRGRYTEAFF
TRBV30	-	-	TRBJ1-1	TGTGCCTGGAGTGTATACTTTCGTACAGGAAAGAGGTCTTTCTTT	CAWSVYFRTGKRSFF
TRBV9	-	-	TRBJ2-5	TGTGCCAGCAGCGTAGATTCAGAGACCCAGTACTTC	CASSVDSETQYF
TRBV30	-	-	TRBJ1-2	TGTGCCTGGAGTGTACGTGGGGGGAACTATGGCTACACCTTC	CAWSVRGGNYGYTF
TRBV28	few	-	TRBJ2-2	TGTGCCAGCACTGAGCGGAACACCGGGGAGCTGTTTTTT	CASTERNTGELFF
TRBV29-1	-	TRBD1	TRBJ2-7	TGCAGCGCGACCCGACAGGGAGAAGCCTACGAGCAGTACTTC	CSATRQGEAYEQYF
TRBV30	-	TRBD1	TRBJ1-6	TGTGCCTTCCGGGACAGGAGCTCCTATAATTCACCCCTCCACTTT	CAFRDRSSYNSPLHF
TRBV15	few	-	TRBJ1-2	TGTGCCACCAGCAGAGATCGAGGGGCCCCCTACACCTTC	CATSRDRGAPYTF
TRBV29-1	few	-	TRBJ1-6	TGCAGCGTTGATTTGGGGATGGGCGGGGGATCACCCCTCCACTTT	CSVDLGMGGGSPLHF